The present T cell receptor (beta chain) was sequenced within a study of cytomegalovirus exposure and HLA in healthy donors. Whole-study results and caveats: Later on, a genetic analysis was performed. It linked a missense variant in DCLRE1C with V- and J-gene trimming of TCR beta. Associated with cytomegalovirus, according to the listing, were some 180 TCR beta chains.

Of note for this clone: Its specificity is unknown.

The length of the CDR3 is 15 residues. The V and J ends lost 5 bases and 5 bases, in that order; junction bases with no gene match: 5. Germline values: CDR1 MNHEY, CDR2 SMNVEV (reference sequence). PCR used 60 Vbeta primers and 13 Jbeta primers. Profiling relied on immunoSEQ multiplex PCR, and the TCRdb table lists in-frame clones only, not all of them. The sample includes a few hundred thousand clones, about 79% of them seen just once. The source of this sequence is a man aged 18 to 30 in good health and CMV-seronegative. Sequenced material: PBMCs. The V call is TRBV27, the J call TRBJ2-2, with TRBD1 matching 10 bases. The CDR3 loop is CASSPGTGVTGELFF. CDR3 DNA sequence: TGTGCCAGCAGTCCCGGGACAGGGGTGACCGGGGAGCTGTTTTTT.